This entry lists 29 T cell receptor beta chains sequenced from one sample in a study of cytomegalovirus exposure and HLA in healthy donors. PCR involved 60 Vbeta and 13 Jbeta primers. Sequencing was performed with immunoSEQ multiplex PCR; in TCRdb, only in-frame clones are kept and a portion is missing. Here the sample table reports approximately 210,000 clones. Sequences were obtained from PBMCs. These TCRs come from a woman aged 30 to 39 in good health and CMV-seropositive.

The DNA for the CDR3 is TGCAGCGTTGAAGATATCGTAGCGAACTCCTACAATGAGCAGTTCTTC. The encoded protein is CSVEDIVANSYNEQFF. This chain uses TRBV29-1 with TRBJ2-1; tentative D call: TRBD2 (5 bases). Germline V gene data show CDR1 as SQVTM and CDR2 as ANQGSEA. CDR3 length equals 16 residues. Deletions cut 0 bases from V and 0 bases from J, with 12 bases between.

The rearrangement joins TRBV5-1 to TRBJ1-2; no firm D call. Germline CDR1 and CDR2: SGHRS and YFSETQ. The V gene lost 0 bases and the J gene lost 6 bases, with 9 bases spanning the gap. The CDR3 is made up of 13 amino acids. The CDR3 here is CASSLGRPNGYTF. The CDR3 DNA reads TGCGCCAGCAGCTTGGGCAGGCCAAATGGCTACACCTTC.

V gene TRBV7-8 combines with J gene TRBJ2-7; 9 bases line up with TRBD2. J lost 7 bases, V lost 3 bases, and 10 bases had no gene match. The CDR3 length is 15 residues. Looked up from germline, CDR1 is SGHVS and CDR2 is FQNEAQ. The CDR3 reads CASSLGAAGGREQYF. CDR3 DNA sequence: TGTGCCAGCAGCTTGGGGGCAGCGGGAGGACGGGAGCAGTACTTC. The full variable domain, its missing parts supplied by reference TRBV7-8 and TRBJ2-7, is GAGVSQSPRYKVAKRGQDVALRCDPISGHVSLFWYQQALGQGPEFLTYFQNEAQLDKSGLPSDRFFAERPEGSVSTLKIQRTQQEDSAVYLCASSLGAAGGREQYFGPGTRLTVT.

The chain joins TRBV10-1 to TRBJ2-3; 12 bases map to TRBD2. Germline CDR1 is WNHNN and CDR2 is SYGVQD (reference sequence). Trimming took 4 bases from V and 6 from J; bases not matched to a gene: 2. The CDR3 contains 14 residues. Written as DNA, the CDR3 is TGCGCCAGCAGTGGAGGGACTAGCGGGGATACGCAGTATTTT. It is translated as CASSGGTSGDTQYF.

The V call is TRBV15, the J call TRBJ2-7, with 10 bases fitting TRBD2. Trimming at V came to 1 base and at J to 6 bases, leaving 9 bases not matched to a gene. The germline CDR1 and CDR2 sequences are LNHNV and YYDKDF (reference sequence). The CDR3 contains 16 residues. The CDR3 sequence: CATSRGPSGRTGEQYF. In DNA form, the CDR3 reads TGTGCCACCAGCAGAGGGCCTAGCGGGAGAACTGGCGAGCAGTACTTC.

V and J are TRBV5-1 and TRBJ1-1; D might be TRBD1 (6 bases). CDR3 length: 19 amino acids. V shed 2 bases and J shed 7 bases, with 30 bases lying between them. Germline CDR1 is SGHRS and CDR2 is YFSETQ. The CDR3 region has the DNA TGCGCCAGCAGCTTTGGGACTACAGGGTTCCCGCCTTCGACGGTTGAAGCTTTCTTT. Protein: CASSFGTTGFPPSTVEAFF. Together with reference TRBV5-1 and TRBJ1-1, the CDR3 gives the full variable domain: KAGVTQTPRYLIKTRGQQVTLSCSPISGHRSVSWYQQTPGQGLQFLFEYFSETQRNKGNFPGRFSGRQFSNSRSEMNVSTLELGDSALYLCASSFGTTGFPPSTVEAFFGQGTRLTVV.

Here the CDR3 DNA reads TGTGCCAGCAGTTTGGGGACAAGCCTTTCTGAAAAACTGTTTTTT. This codes for CASSLGTSLSEKLFF. V gene TRBV28 combines with J gene TRBJ1-4, with D perhaps TRBD1 (6 bases). V was pared by 3 bases and J by 7 bases, with 15 bases between. The CDR3 totals 15 residues. The germline gives CDR1 MDHEN, CDR2 SYDVKM.

This sequence joins TRBV5-4 and TRBJ2-5; 7 bases are a match to TRBD1. The J call is doubtful: the DNA matches TRBJ2-7 better. The germline V gene has CDR1 SGHNT and CDR2 YYREEE (reference sequence). This CDR3 has 13 residues. CDR3 loop: CASSLATGNEQYF. The CDR3 region has the DNA TGTGCCAGCAGCTTGGCGACAGGGAACGAGCAGTACTTC.

The V gene is TRBV4-3, the J gene TRBJ2-5; perhaps TRBD2 as D (6 bases). Germline lookup yields CDR1 LGHNA and CDR2 YSLEER. V was clipped by 0 bases and J by 5 bases, with 10 bases between them. The CDR3 totals 14 residues. In nucleotides, the CDR3 is TGCGCCAGCAGCCAAGATTCAGGGAGGGAGACCCAGTACTTC. Amino acid sequence: CASSQDSGRETQYF.

The chain employs TRBV6-5 and TRBJ1-2; 10 bases are shared with TRBD1. This CDR3 is 15 amino acids long. Trimming removed 6 bases from V and 2 bases from J; junction bases left unmatched: 6. Per germline, CDR1 MNHEY and CDR2 SVGAGI. DNA of the CDR3: TGTGCCAGCAGCCCCGGACAGGGGGGGAACTATGGCTACACCTTC. This codes for CASSPGQGGNYGYTF.

The genes are TRBV7-9 and TRBJ2-1; a possible D gene is TRBD2 (5 bases). Trimming cost V 5 bases and J 9 bases, with 23 bases left between them. CDR3 length: 16 amino acids. CDR1 is SEHNR and CDR2 is FQNEAQ in the germline V gene (reference sequence). The CDR3 loop is CASSRHPAGIESEQFF. The DNA of the CDR3 is TGTGCCAGCAGCCGGCACCCCGCCGGGATTGAGAGTGAGCAGTTCTTC.

V is TRBV7-2 and J is TRBJ2-1; TRBD1 matches 7 bases. This CDR3 spans 13 amino acids. The germline gives CDR1 SGHTA, CDR2 FQGNSA. The ends lost 5 bases at V and 8 bases at J; junction bases unmatched: 6. The CDR3 reads CASSLTGWDEQFF. Written as DNA, the CDR3 is TGTGCCAGCAGCCTGACAGGGTGGGATGAGCAGTTCTTC.

The chain joins TRBV5-8 to TRBJ1-2, with D tentatively TRBD1 (5 bases). The germline CDR1 and CDR2 sequences are SGHTS and YDEGEE. With 7 bases removed from V and 3 bases from J, the gap between germline ends came to 13 bases. The CDR3 spans 13 residues. The DNA of the CDR3 is TGTGCCAGCCACTGGGGGGTGGACTATGGCTACACCTTC. This gives the protein CASHWGVDYGYTF. Full variable domain (remainder filled in from reference TRBV5-8 and TRBJ1-2): EAGVTQSPTHLIKTRGQQATLRCSPISGHTSVYWYQQALGLGLQFLLWYDEGEERNRGNFPPRFSGRQFPNYSSELNVNALELEDSALYLCASHWGVDYGYTFGSGTRLTVV.

This chain uses TRBV5-5 with TRBJ2-7; 11 nucleotides align to TRBD2. The V gene end was trimmed by 2 bases and the J gene end by 1 base; junction bases not matched to a gene: 5. The CDR3 totals 16 residues. CDR1 and CDR2 (germline): SGHKS, YYEKEE (reference sequence). The CDR3, as DNA: TGTGCCAGCAGCTTTCTAGCGGGAGGATTTTCCTACGAGCAGTACTTC. This codes for CASSFLAGGFSYEQYF.

The CDR3: CASKQGVVAFF. The CDR3 bases are TGTGCCAGCAAACAGGGGGTTGTAGCTTTCTTT. This chain joins TRBV27 and TRBJ1-1, with 8 bases aligning to TRBD1. Trimming took 7 bases from V and 10 from J; bases not matched to a gene: 5. The CDR3 extends over 11 amino acids. The germline V gene has CDR1 MNHEY and CDR2 SMNVEV (reference sequence).

V and J are TRBV9 and TRBJ2-5; weak D call: TRBD1 (6 bases). The end of the DNA fits TRBJ2-7 better, so the J call may be wrong. This CDR3 has 15 residues. Germline loops: CDR1 SGDLS, CDR2 YYNGEE. CDR3 bases: TGTGCCAGCAGCCTCAACAGGGACAACTTAGGCGAGCAGTACTTC. It translates to CASSLNRDNLGEQYF.

The V gene is TRBV25-1, the J gene TRBJ2-7; TRBD2 matches 8 bases. Germline lookup yields CDR1 MGHDK and CDR2 SYGVNS. J gave up 4 bases and V 5 bases, and 4 bases lay outside the gene matches. The CDR3 consists of 13 residues. The CDR3 loop reads CASSHQREYEQYF. Written as DNA, the CDR3 is TGTGCCAGCAGTCATCAGCGGGAGTACGAGCAGTACTTC.

The CDR3 region has the DNA TGTGCCATCAGTGTGGTAGGGGGTGGGGGCACTGAAGCTTTCTTT. It codes for CAISVVGGGGTEAFF. The gene calls are TRBV10-3 and TRBJ1-1; D might be TRBD1 (6 bases). Germline values: CDR1 ENHRY, CDR2 SYGVKD. CDR3 length: 15 residues. V lost 4 bases, J lost 4 bases, and 16 bases lay in between.

The CDR3 nucleotides read TGTGCCAGCACTCCCCGGACAGCGGTCTGGTCCTACAATGAGCAGTTCTTC. This codes for CASTPRTAVWSYNEQFF. The chain is built from TRBV27 and TRBJ2-1, with D possibly being TRBD1 (6 bases). The CDR3 covers 17 residues. The germline CDR1 and CDR2 sequences are MNHEY and SMNVEV (reference sequence). V was clipped by 7 bases and J by 1 base, with 20 bases between them.

This chain connects TRBV7-2 to TRBJ1-2, with a weak D call TRBD1 (6 bases). The germline V gene encodes CDR1 SGHTA and CDR2 FQGNSA. Trimming removed 5 bases from V and 2 bases from J, with 15 bases in between. The CDR3 is 15 amino acids. DNA for the CDR3: TGTGCCAGCAGCATTACGGTTGGACAGAACTATGGCTACACCTTC. Amino acids: CASSITVGQNYGYTF.

The rearrangement joins TRBV15 to TRBJ1-2; 9 bases align to TRBD1. The junction had 8 bases not matched to a gene; V was cut back by 3 bases and J by 6 bases. The CDR3 contains 15 residues. CDR1 and CDR2 (germline): LNHNV, YYDKDF (reference sequence). Here the CDR3 DNA reads TGTGCCACCAGCAGGCTCACAGGGGGCTATGATGGCTACACCTTC. It yields the protein CATSRLTGGYDGYTF.

V usage is TRBV10-3 and J usage is TRBJ1-1; D call uncertain. The CDR3 loop spans 13 amino acids. V was shortened by 3 bases and J by 1 base, with 6 bases between the two germline ends. Germline loops: CDR1 ENHRY, CDR2 SYGVKD. The CDR3, as DNA: TGTGCCATCAGTGACGTACAGAACACTGAAGCTTTCTTT. Translated: CAISDVQNTEAFF.

The V call is TRBV5-1, the J call TRBJ2-7; TRBD2 agrees at 11 bases. CDR1 is SGHRS and CDR2 is YFSETQ in the germline V gene. V lost 4 bases and J lost 2; bases outside the gene matches: 5. CDR3 length: 15 amino acids. The CDR3 sequence: CASSPRTSGPYEQYF. The CDR3 nucleotides read TGCGCCAGCAGCCCCCGGACTAGCGGGCCCTACGAGCAGTACTTC.

The gene calls are TRBV4-1 and TRBJ2-1; 11 bases agree with TRBD2. V trimming: 4 bases; J trimming: 9 bases; junction bases outside the gene matches: 8. Germline CDR1 reads MGHRA; CDR2 reads YSYEKL. The CDR3 totals 15 residues. This chain's CDR3 is CASSPEASGGSEQFF. The CDR3 nucleotides read TGCGCCAGCAGCCCTGAAGCTAGCGGGGGGAGTGAGCAGTTCTTC.

The chain has TRBV9 and TRBJ2-1, with TRBD2 identical over 13 bases. This CDR3 has 18 residues. Germline assignment: CDR1 SGDLS and CDR2 YYNGEE. Trimming took 3 bases from V and 0 from J; bases not matched to a gene: 6. The CDR3 DNA sequence: TGTGCCAGCAGCGCAGGGACTAGCGGGATCACCTCCTACAATGAGCAGTTCTTC. This sequence encodes CASSAGTSGITSYNEQFF.

The chain has TRBV7-7 and TRBJ1-5; D is undetermined. The CDR3 has 13 residues. CDR1 and CDR2 (germline): SSHAT, FNYEAQ (reference sequence). V lost 3 bases, J lost 4 bases, and 7 bases lay in between. The CDR3 loop reads CASSLAVNQPQHF. The CDR3 bases are TGTGCCAGCAGCTTGGCGGTGAATCAGCCCCAGCATTTT.

V usage is TRBV15 and J usage is TRBJ1-3, with no clear D. Trimming pared 0 bases from V and 11 bases from J, leaving 8 bases between. Germline CDR1 reads LNHNV; CDR2 reads YYDKDF (reference sequence). The CDR3 contains 12 residues. CDR3 region: CATSREARPIYF. The CDR3 bases are TGTGCCACCAGCAGAGAGGCCAGGCCCATATATTTT.

The V gene is TRBV29-1, the J gene TRBJ1-5; possible D gene TRBD1, 6 bases. The CDR3 loop spans 14 amino acids. The germline CDR1 and CDR2 sequences are SQVTM and ANQGSEA. V lost 5 bases, J lost 1 base, and 12 bases lay in between. In nucleotides, the CDR3 is TGCAGCGTTAACAGGGAAGACAGCAATCAGCCCCAGCATTTT. This encodes CSVNREDSNQPQHF.

The chain joins TRBV25-1 to TRBJ1-4, with 7 positions matching TRBD1. After removal of 6 bases from V and 0 bases from J, the junction contained 7 bases not matched to a gene. This CDR3 comprises 16 residues. Germline lookup yields CDR1 MGHDK and CDR2 SYGVNS. CDR3 nucleotide sequence: TGTGCCAGCAGGGCTACAGGGGAATCAACTAATGAAAAACTGTTTTTT. This sequence encodes CASRATGESTNEKLFF.